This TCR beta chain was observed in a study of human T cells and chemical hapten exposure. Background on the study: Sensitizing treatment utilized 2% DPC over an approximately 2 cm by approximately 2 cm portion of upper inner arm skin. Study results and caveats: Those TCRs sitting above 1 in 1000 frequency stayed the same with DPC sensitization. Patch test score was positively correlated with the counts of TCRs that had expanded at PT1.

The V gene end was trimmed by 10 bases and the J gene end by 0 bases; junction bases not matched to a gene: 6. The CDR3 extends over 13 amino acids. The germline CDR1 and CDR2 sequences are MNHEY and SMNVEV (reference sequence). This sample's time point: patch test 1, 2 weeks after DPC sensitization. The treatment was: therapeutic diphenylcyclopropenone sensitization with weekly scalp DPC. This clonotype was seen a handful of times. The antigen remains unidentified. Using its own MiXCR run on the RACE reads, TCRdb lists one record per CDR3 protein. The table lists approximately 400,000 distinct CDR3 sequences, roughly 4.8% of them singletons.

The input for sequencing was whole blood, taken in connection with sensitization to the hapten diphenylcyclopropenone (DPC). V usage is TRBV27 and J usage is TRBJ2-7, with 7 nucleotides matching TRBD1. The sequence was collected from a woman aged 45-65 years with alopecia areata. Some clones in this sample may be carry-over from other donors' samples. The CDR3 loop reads CATKGTASYEQYF. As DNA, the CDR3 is TGTGCCACCAAGGGGACAGCCTCCTACGAGCAGTACTTC.